This T cell receptor (beta chain) was retrieved from a study of beta chain features in type 1 diabetes. Overall study results and limits: When Type 1 diabetes patients were examined, their TCRB CDR3s proved moderately but significantly shorter in all four CD4+ subsets.

The germline gives CDR1 KGHSY, CDR2 FQNENV. Deletions cut 4 bases from V and 3 bases from J, with 16 bases between. This CDR3 is 16 amino acids long. Investigators reverse transcribed all isolated RNA, so they sequenced expressed TCRB transcripts. Repertoires were generated with immunoSEQ multiplex PCR, while TCRdb's copy carries only in-frame clones and drops some. The sample shows about 390,000 clones, around 10% of them seen only once. Many counts were recorded for this clone. Its matching antigen is unknown. The source is a man in his thirties or forties with type 1 diabetes. The rearrangement joins TRBV16 to TRBJ1-5, with D tentatively TRBD1 (5 bases). Sequencing was performed on central memory CD4+ T cells from blood. CDR3 in amino acids: CASSPDGRGDNQPQHF. CDR3 nucleotides: TGTGCCAGCAGCCCCGACGGGAGGGGCGACAATCAGCCCCAGCATTTT.